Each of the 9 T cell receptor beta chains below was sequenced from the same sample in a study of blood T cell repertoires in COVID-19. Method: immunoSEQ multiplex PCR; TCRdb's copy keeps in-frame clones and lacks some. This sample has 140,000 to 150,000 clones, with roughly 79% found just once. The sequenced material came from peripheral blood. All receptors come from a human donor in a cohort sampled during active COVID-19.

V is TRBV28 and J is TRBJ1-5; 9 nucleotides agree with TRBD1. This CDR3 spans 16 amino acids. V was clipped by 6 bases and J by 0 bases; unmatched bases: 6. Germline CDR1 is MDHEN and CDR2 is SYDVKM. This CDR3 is CASSQGTGSSNQPQHF. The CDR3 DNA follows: TGTGCCAGCAGCCAAGGGACAGGGAGTAGCAATCAGCCCCAGCATTTT.

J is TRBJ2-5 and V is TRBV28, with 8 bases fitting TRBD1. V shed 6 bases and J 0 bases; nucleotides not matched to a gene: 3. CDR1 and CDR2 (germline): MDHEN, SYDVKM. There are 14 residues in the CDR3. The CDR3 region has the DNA TGTGCCAGCAGGGACAGGGAGTACCAAGAGACCCAGTACTTC. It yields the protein CASRDREYQETQYF.

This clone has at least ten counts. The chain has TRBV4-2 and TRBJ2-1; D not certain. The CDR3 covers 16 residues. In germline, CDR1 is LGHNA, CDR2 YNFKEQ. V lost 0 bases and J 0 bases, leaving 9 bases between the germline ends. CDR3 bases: TGTGCCAGCAGCCAAGATGAGTCTAGCTCCTACAATGAGCAGTTCTTC. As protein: CASSQDESSSYNEQFF.

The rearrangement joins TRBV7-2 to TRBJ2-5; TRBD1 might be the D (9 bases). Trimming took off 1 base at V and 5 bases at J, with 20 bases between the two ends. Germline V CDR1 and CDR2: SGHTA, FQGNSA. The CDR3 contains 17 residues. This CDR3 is CASSLVFGGDRVETQYF. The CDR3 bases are TGTGCCAGCAGCTTAGTATTCGGGGGGGACAGGGTTGAGACCCAGTACTTC.

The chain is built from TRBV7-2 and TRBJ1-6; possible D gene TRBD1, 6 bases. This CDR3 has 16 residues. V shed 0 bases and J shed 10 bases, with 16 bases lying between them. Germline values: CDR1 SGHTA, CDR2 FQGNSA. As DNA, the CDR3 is TGTGCCAGCAGCTTAGCGTTGGGGGCGAAAGTCTCACCCCTCCACTTT. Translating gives CASSLALGAKVSPLHF.

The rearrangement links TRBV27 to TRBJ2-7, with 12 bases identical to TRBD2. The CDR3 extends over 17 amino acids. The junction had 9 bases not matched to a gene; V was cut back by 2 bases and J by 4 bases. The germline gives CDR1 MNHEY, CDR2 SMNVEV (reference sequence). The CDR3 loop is CASSLTLLTSGRYEQYF. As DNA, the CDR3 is TGTGCCAGCAGTTTAACCCTACTGACTAGCGGGAGATACGAGCAGTACTTC.

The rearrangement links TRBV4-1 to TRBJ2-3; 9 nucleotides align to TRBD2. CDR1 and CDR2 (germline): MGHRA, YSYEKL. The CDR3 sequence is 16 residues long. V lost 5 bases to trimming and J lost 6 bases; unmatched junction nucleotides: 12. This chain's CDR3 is CASSAPAGLAADTQYF. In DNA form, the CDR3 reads TGCGCCAGCAGCGCCCCCGCGGGACTAGCTGCGGATACGCAGTATTTT.

The CDR3 spells CASSPRDRANTEAFF. CDR3 DNA sequence: TGTGCCAGCAGCCCCCGGGACAGGGCGAACACTGAAGCTTTCTTT. This sequence joins TRBV3-1 (or the pseudogene TRBV3-2) and TRBJ1-1; TRBD1 aligns across 9 bases. The germline V gene has CDR1 LGHDT and CDR2 YNNKEL (reference sequence). Trimming removed 4 bases from V and 1 base from J; junction bases left unmatched: 4. The length of the CDR3 is 15 residues.

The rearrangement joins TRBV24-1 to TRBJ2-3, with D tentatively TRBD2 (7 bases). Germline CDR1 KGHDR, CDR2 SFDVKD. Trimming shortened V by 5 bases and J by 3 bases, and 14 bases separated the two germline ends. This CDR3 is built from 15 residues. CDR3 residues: CATSVGGQRTDTQYF. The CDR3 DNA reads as TGTGCCACCAGTGTGGGGGGGCAGAGGACAGATACGCAGTATTTT.